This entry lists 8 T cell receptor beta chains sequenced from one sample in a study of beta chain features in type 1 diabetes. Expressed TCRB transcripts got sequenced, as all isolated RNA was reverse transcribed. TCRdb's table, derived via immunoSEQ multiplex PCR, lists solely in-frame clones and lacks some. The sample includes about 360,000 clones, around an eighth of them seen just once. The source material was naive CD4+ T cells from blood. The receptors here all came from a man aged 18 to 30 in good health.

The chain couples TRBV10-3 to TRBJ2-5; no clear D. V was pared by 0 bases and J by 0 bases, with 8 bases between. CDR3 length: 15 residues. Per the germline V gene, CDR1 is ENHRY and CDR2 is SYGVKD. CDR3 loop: CAISESKLYQETQYF. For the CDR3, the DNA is TGTGCCATCAGTGAGTCCAAACTTTACCAAGAGACCCAGTACTTC.

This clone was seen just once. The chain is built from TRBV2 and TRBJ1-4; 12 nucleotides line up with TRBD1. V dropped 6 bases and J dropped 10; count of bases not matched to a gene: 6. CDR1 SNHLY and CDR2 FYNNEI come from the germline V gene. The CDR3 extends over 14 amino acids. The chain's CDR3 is CASRGGQGARKLFF. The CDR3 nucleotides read TGTGCCAGCAGGGGGGGACAGGGGGCGCGAAAACTGTTTTTT.

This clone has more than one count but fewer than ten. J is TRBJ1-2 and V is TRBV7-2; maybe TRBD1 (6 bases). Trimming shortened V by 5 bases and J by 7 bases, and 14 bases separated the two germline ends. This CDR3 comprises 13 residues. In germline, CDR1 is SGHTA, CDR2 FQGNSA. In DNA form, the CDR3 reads TGTGCCAGCAGCACTCGGACAGATCTTGGCTACACCTTC. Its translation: CASSTRTDLGYTF.

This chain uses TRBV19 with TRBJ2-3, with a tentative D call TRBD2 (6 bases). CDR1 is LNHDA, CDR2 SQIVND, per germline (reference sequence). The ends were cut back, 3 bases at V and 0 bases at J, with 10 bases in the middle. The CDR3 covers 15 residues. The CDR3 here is CASSMAGTSTDTQYF. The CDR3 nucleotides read TGTGCCAGTAGTATGGCCGGGACTAGCACAGATACGCAGTATTTT.

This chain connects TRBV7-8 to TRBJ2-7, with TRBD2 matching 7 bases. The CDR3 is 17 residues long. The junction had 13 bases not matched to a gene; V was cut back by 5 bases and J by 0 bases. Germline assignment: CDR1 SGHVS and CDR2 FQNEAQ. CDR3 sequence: CASSPPVSSGVSYEQYF. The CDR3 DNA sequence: TGTGCCAGCAGCCCCCCCGTATCTAGCGGCGTCTCCTACGAGCAGTACTTC.

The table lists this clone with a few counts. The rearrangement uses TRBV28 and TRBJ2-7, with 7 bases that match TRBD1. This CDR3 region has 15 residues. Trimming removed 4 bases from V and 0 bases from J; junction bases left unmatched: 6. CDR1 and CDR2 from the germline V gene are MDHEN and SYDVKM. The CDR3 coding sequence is TGTGCCAGCAGTTATGGCCACAGGGGCTCCTACGAGCAGTACTTC. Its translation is CASSYGHRGSYEQYF.

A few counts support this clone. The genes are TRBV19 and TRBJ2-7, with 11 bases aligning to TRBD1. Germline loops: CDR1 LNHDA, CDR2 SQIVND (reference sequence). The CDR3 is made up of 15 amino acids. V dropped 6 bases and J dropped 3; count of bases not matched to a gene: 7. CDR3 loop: CASRRSGQGDYEQYF. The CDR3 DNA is TGTGCCAGTAGACGATCGGGACAGGGGGACTACGAGCAGTACTTC.

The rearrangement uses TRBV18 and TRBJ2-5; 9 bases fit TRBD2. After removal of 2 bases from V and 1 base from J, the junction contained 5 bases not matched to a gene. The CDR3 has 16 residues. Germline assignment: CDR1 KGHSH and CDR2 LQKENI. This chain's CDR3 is CASSPYSGGRQETQYF. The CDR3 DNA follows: TGTGCCAGCTCACCATATAGCGGGGGCCGCCAAGAGACCCAGTACTTC.